A single sample gave rise to the 2 T cell receptor beta chains below, sequenced in a study of beta chain features in type 1 diabetes. The study, taken as a whole, reports: TCRB CDR3 length was moderately but significantly reduced in all four CD4+ subsets of Type 1 diabetes patients.

These receptors have no identified antigens. The whole isolated RNA underwent reverse transcription, so sequencing captured expressed TCRB transcripts. Method: immunoSEQ multiplex PCR; TCRdb's copy keeps in-frame clones and lacks some. There are about 160,000 clones in the sample; around 8% occur only once, and approximately 0.93% lies in the top ten. Input material: central memory CD4+ T cells from blood. The receptors stem from a woman aged 40 to 50 with type 1 diabetes.

The rearrangement uses TRBV4-2 and TRBJ2-1; weak D call: TRBD1 (5 bases). Germline V gives CDR1 LGHNA, CDR2 YNFKEQ. The CDR3 extends over 16 amino acids. V was pared by 4 bases and J by 6 bases, with 19 bases between. The CDR3 nucleotides are TGTGCCAGCAGCCCGTCGACAGTAAGCACCACCAATGAGCAGTTCTTC. It codes for CASSPSTVSTTNEQFF.

A few counts support this clone. The V gene is TRBV7-2, the J gene TRBJ2-5, with TRBD1 matching over 7 bases. After removal of 3 bases from V and 6 bases from J, the junction contained 4 bases not matched to a gene. Germline CDR1 SGHTA, CDR2 FQGNSA. The CDR3 spans 13 residues. The CDR3 loop is CASSFEQGQTQYF. Written as DNA, the CDR3 is TGTGCCAGCAGCTTTGAACAGGGGCAGACCCAGTACTTC. Full variable domain (rest looked up from reference TRBV7-2 and TRBJ2-5): GAGVSQSPSNKVTEKGKDVELRCDPISGHTALYWYRQSLGQGLEFLIYFQGNSAPDKSGLPSDRFSAERTGGSVSTLTIQRTQQEDSAVYLCASSFEQGQTQYFGPGTRLLVL.